The rows below give T cell receptor beta chains drawn from one sample of a study of identifying expanded T cells in peripheral blood. TCRdb's table, derived via immunoSEQ multiplex PCR, lists solely in-frame clones and lacks some. The profile covers 85,000 to 100,000 clones, with about 87% appearing a single time and around 3.6% taken by the ten largest. The sample comprised blood. The source is a person aged 18 to 75 in good health. Each CDR3 is given with its conserved first and last residue.

j_call: TRBJ1-3
v_call: TRBV6-1
cdr3_aa: CASSERDGHGNTIYF

j_call: TRBJ2-1
v_call: TRBV29-1
cdr3_aa: CSVVAGYDEQFF

j_call: TRBJ1-1
v_call: TRBV5-6
cdr3_aa: CASSFGGLTEAFF

j_call: TRBJ2-2
v_call: TRBV7-2
cdr3_aa: CASSSLLRSNTGELFF

j_call: TRBJ1-5
v_call: TRBV25-1
cdr3_aa: CASSGAFNQPQHF

j_call: TRBJ1-5
v_call: TRBV2
cdr3_aa: CASSEEQGGQPQHF

j_call: TRBJ2-7
v_call: TRBV5-6
cdr3_aa: CASSLEANYEQYF

j_call: TRBJ1-2
v_call: TRBV30
cdr3_aa: CAWSGAFGSVYGYTF

j_call: TRBJ2-1
v_call: TRBV10-1
cdr3_aa: CASSPIQTGGYNEQFF

j_call: TRBJ1-1
v_call: TRBV7-6
cdr3_aa: CASSSGRTNTEAFF

j_call: TRBJ2-7
v_call: TRBV27
cdr3_aa: CASSPYSYEQYF

j_call: TRBJ1-1
v_call: TRBV29-1
cdr3_aa: CSVWDRGNTEAFF

j_call: TRBJ2-7
v_call: TRBV6-1
cdr3_aa: CASSPPRTGAYEQYF

j_call: TRBJ1-5
v_call: TRBV30
cdr3_aa: CAWRSRSNQPQHF

j_call: TRBJ2-5
v_call: TRBV10-1
cdr3_aa: CASSESGGTGTPQETQYF

j_call: TRBJ2-5
v_call: TRBV5-4
cdr3_aa: CASSLRGASGETQYF

j_call: TRBJ2-2
v_call: TRBV6-5
cdr3_aa: CASSYLGGGTGELFF

j_call: TRBJ2-7
v_call: TRBV28
cdr3_aa: CASSSYPTGSFYEQYF

j_call: TRBJ2-1
v_call: TRBV5-3
cdr3_aa: CAQAGGGFSNEQFF

j_call: TRBJ2-5
v_call: TRBV2
cdr3_aa: CASSGNRVGQETQYF

j_call: TRBJ2-4
v_call: TRBV7-9
cdr3_aa: CASSLVGRGEDKNIQYF

j_call: TRBJ1-5
v_call: TRBV28
cdr3_aa: CASGGNEPQHF

j_call: TRBJ1-5
v_call: TRBV7-8
cdr3_aa: CASSFDQGRQPQHF

j_call: TRBJ1-2
v_call: TRBV11-2
cdr3_aa: CASSQESGRVSGYTF

j_call: TRBJ2-5
v_call: TRBV5-1
cdr3_aa: CASSLAVETQYF

j_call: TRBJ2-2
v_call: TRBV7-2
cdr3_aa: CASSLGALAANTGELFF

j_call: TRBJ2-2
v_call: TRBV11-2
cdr3_aa: CASSQGPGQGFGELFF

j_call: TRBJ2-4
v_call: TRBV28
cdr3_aa: CASSFQGRNIQYF

j_call: TRBJ1-5
v_call: TRBV7-2
cdr3_aa: CASSRTSDNQPQHF

j_call: TRBJ2-2
v_call: TRBV7-3
cdr3_aa: CASSLGFGAGELFF

j_call: TRBJ2-4
v_call: TRBV2
cdr3_aa: CASSDSGLAGAKNIQYF

j_call: TRBJ2-1
v_call: TRBV15
cdr3_aa: CATSRETGRGGNEQFF